The T cell receptor beta chain described here comes from a study of cytomegalovirus exposure and HLA in healthy donors. The study ran its PCR with 60 Vbeta and 13 Jbeta primers. Assay used: immunoSEQ multiplex PCR; TCRdb lists only in-frame clones, some missing. Among about 130,000 clones, more than 60% were seen once, and the ten largest hold roughly 13%. The CDR3 runs 13 residues. Deletions cut 5 bases from V and 8 bases from J, with 12 bases between. Per the germline V gene, CDR1 is SEHNR and CDR2 is FQNEAQ (reference sequence). This receptor was taken from a woman aged 60-75 years in good health and CMV-seropositive. V usage is TRBV7-9 and J usage is TRBJ1-4; D unresolved. The sequenced sample was PBMCs. CDR3 sequence: CASSRLESEKLFF. The CDR3 DNA reads TGTGCCAGCAGCCGGTTAGAGTCGGAAAAACTGTTTTTT.